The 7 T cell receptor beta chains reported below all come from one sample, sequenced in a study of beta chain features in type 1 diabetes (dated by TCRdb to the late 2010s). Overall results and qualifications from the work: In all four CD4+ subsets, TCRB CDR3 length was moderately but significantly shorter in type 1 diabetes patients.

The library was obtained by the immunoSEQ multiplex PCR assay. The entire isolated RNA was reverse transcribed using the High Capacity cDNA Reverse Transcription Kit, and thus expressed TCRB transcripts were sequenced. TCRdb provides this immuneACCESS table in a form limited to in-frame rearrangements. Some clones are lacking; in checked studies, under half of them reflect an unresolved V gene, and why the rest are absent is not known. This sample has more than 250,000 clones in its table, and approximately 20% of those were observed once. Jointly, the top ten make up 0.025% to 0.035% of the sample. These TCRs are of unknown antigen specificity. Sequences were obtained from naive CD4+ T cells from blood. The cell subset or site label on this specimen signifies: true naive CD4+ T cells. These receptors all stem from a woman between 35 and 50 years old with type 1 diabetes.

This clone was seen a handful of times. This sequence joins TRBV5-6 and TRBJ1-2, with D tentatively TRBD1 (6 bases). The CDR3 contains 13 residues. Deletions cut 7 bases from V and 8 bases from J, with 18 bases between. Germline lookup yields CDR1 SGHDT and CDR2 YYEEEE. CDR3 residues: CASGGYRRGGYTF. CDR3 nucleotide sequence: TGTGCCAGCGGGGGCTACCGCCGCGGGGGCTACACCTTC.

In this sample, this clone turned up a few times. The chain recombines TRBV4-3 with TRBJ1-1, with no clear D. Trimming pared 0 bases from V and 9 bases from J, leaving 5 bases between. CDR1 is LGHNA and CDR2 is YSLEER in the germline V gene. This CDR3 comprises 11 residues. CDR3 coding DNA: TGCGCCAGCAGCCAAGATCATCAAGCTTTCTTT. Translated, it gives CASSQDHQAFF.

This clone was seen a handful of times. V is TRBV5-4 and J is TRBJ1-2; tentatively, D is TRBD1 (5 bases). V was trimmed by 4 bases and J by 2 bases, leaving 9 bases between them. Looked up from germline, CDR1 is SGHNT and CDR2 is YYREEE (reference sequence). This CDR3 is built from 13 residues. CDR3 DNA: TGTGCCAGCAGCCGTGACAGCAACTATGGCTACACCTTC. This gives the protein CASSRDSNYGYTF.

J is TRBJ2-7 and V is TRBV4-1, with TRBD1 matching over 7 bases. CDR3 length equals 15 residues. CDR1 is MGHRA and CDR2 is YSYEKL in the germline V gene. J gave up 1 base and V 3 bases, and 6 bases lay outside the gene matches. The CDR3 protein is CASSQSPGGSYEQYF. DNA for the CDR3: TGCGCCAGCAGCCAGTCCCCAGGGGGATCCTACGAGCAGTACTTC.

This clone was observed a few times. The CDR3 spells CASSLAPGGPTETQYF. The CDR3 bases are TGCGCCAGCAGCTTGGCACCGGGGGGCCCAACGGAGACCCAGTACTTC. The chain combines TRBV5-1 with TRBJ2-5, with D perhaps matching TRBD2 (7 bases). Trimming stripped 0 bases from V and 5 bases from J, with 17 bases between. Germline loops: CDR1 SGHRS, CDR2 YFSETQ. The CDR3 is 16 residues long.

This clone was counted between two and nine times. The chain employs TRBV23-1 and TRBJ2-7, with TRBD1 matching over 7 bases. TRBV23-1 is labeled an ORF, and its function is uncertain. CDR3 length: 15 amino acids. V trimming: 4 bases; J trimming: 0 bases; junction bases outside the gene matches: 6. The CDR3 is CASSLPRDSSYEQYF. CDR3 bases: TGCGCCAGCAGTCTCCCGAGGGACAGCTCCTACGAGCAGTACTTC.

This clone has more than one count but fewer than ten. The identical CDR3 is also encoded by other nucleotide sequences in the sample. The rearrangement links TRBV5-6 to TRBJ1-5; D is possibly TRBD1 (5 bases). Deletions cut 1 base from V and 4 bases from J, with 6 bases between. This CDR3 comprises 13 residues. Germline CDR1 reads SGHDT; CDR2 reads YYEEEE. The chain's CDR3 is CASSLRGNQPQHF. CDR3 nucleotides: TGTGCCAGCAGCTTGAGGGGAAATCAGCCCCAGCATTTT.